The rows below give T cell receptor beta chains drawn from one sample of a study of T cell changes during pregnancy in multiple sclerosis. The protocol was immunoSEQ multiplex PCR, while the TCRdb copy is restricted to in-frame clones and leaves out a portion. Of 35,000 to 45,000 clones detected, more than 90% appear once; the ten largest clones hold roughly 5.7%. Material: peripheral blood, obtained in the third trimester of pregnancy. These receptors all stem from a female donor in good health, enrolled as a control in a pregnancy study. The CDR3 runs from the conserved cysteine through the conserved F or W. D genes are given only for firm matches.

CAISPTSLPDNEQFF,TRBD2,TRBV10-3
CASSLVSGGAEQFF,TRBD2,TRBV5-1
CAIRSFGTSGHEQYF,TRBD2,TRBV10-3
CASSLARGGKETQYF,TRBD2,TRBV7-6
CASSQTRNTEAFF,-,TRBV6-5
CASSLEIAGTQYF,-,TRBV7-3
CASSVGFGNTIYF,-,TRBV11-3
CASTWGQSLQPQHF,-,TRBV6-6
CASSEGLAGPETQYF,TRBD2,TRBV9
CASREQGYGDEQFF,-,TRBV25-1
CSVGDGLVGTGELFF,TRBD2,TRBV29-1